This entry features one TCR beta chain sequence. The data stem from a study of blood T cell repertoires in COVID-19. Turning to the study itself: The origin of the acute and convalescent COVID-19 samples was the United States, Italy and Spain. T cells, B-cell-depleted T cells, or PBMCs supplied cDNA or gDNA.

Losses at the gene ends were 10 bases for V and 4 bases for J; bases not matched to a gene: 11. The CDR3 is made up of 14 amino acids. Germline assignment: CDR1 LNHDA and CDR2 SQIVND (reference sequence). Authors' data handling: Reference gene primer amplification gave estimated nucleated cell counts. Produced via immunoSEQ multiplex PCR; TCRdb's table is partial and in-frame only. Clone size and V and J calls were adopted from that table, with D and trimming inferred from the DNA. This table has 150,000 to 200,000 clones, 70% to 90% appearing once. Seattle's cohort entered during active infection and was followed longitudinally.

The specimen sequenced was peripheral blood. The chain links TRBV19 to TRBJ1-1; TRBD1 matches 8 bases. The clonotype was recovered from a man aged 60-69 years with COVID-19, enrolled during active disease. CDR3: CATKDRGSGTEAFF. The CDR3, as DNA: TGTGCCACTAAAGACAGGGGATCGGGCACTGAAGCTTTCTTT.